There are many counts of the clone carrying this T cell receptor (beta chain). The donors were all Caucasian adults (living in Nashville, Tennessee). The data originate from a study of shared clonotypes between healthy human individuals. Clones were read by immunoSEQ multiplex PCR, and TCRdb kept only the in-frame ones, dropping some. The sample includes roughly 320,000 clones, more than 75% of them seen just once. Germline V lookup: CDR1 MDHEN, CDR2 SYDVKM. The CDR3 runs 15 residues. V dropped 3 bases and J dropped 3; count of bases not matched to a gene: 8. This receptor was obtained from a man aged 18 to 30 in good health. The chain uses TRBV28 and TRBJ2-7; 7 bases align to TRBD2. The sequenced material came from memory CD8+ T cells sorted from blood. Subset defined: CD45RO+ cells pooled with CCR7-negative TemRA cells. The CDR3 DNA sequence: TGTGCCAGCAGTTTGTCTCCCTCGGGGGGCTACGAGCAGTACTTC. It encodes CASSLSPSGGYEQYF.